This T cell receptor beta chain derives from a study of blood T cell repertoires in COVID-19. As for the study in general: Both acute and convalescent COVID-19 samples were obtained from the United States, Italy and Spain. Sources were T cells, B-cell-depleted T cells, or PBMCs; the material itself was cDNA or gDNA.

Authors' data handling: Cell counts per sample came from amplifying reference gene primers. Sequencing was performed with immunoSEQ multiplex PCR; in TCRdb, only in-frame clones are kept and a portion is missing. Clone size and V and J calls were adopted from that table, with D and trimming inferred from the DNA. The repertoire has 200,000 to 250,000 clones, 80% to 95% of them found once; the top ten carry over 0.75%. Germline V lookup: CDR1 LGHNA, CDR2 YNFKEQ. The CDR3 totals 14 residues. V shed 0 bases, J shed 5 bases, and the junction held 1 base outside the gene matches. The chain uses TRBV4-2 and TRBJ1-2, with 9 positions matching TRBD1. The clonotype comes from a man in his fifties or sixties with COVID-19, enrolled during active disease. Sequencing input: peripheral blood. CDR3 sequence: CASSQDGQGYGYTF. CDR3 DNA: TGTGCCAGCAGCCAAGATGGACAGGGGTATGGCTACACCTTC.